This record looks at one TCR beta chain sequence and its context. Its antigen is unknown. The data were taken from a study of cytomegalovirus exposure and HLA in healthy donors. Study-level background: Of all 398 donors who were genotyped, around 82% belonged to the Caucasian-associated ancestry cluster. General study points: Specificity for CMV antigens was confirmed in vitro for a few of the CMV-associated chains.

The CDR3 length is 14 residues. The V and J ends lost 1 base and 4 bases, in that order; junction bases with no gene match: 3. Germline CDR1 reads LNHNV; CDR2 reads YYDKDF (reference sequence). PCR used 60 Vbeta primers and 13 Jbeta primers. Authors' analysis steps: It was a later analysis that counted roughly 79 million unique TCR beta chains, of which around 11 million were shared. Only in-frame clones appear in the TCRdb table, and some are missing; sequencing was by immunoSEQ multiplex PCR. The DNA gave D and trimming, while V, J and clone size come from that table. The sample lists roughly 100,000 clones, over 70% occurring once.

The chain has TRBV15 and TRBJ1-2, with 7 bases aligning to TRBD1. The sequenced sample consisted of PBMCs. This TCR was sampled from a woman aged 35 to 49 in good health and CMV-seropositive. CDR3 region: CATSRGQGPYGYTF. CDR3 DNA: TGTGCCACCAGCAGAGGACAGGGACCCTATGGCTACACCTTC.